The rows below give T cell receptor beta chains drawn from one sample of a study of Graves' ophthalmopathy and Graves' hyperthyroidism. TCRdb reanalysed the multiplex PCR reads using MiXCR and keeps one entry per CDR3 protein. Of 650,000 to 900,000 distinct CDR3 sequences in the sample, roughly 40% were seen once. The sequencing sample was made of peripheral blood. The receptors come from an adult man with Graves' ophthalmopathy. Both conserved end residues are part of each CDR3. Each record gives: J gene, clone size, V gene, D gene, CDR3 DNA, CDR3 protein. A D gene is named only where the DNA matches it firmly. Only part of the rows carry a size: once, few, many, or a class if the clone is expanded.

TRBJ1-4 few TRBV9 TRBD1 TGTGCCAGCAGCCAACCAGGGACAGGGGCCTCGAAACTGTTTTTT CASSQPGTGASKLFF
TRBJ2-5 many TRBV29-1 - TGCAGCGTTGGTGGGGGCGAAGAGACCCAGTACTTC CSVGGGEETQYF
TRBJ1-1 - TRBV19 TRBD1 TGTGCCACTTCCTTCGGGACAGGACAGATTGAAGCTTTCTTT CATSFGTGQIEAFF
TRBJ1-2 - TRBV15 TRBD1 TGTGCCACCAGCAGTGACAGGGGGCGCGGCTACACCTTC CATSSDRGRGYTF
TRBJ2-7 - TRBV10-3 - TGTGCCATCAGTGAGTCGAGGGGGGTCCCCGAGCAGTACTTC CAISESRGVPEQYF
TRBJ1-6 - TRBV5-6 - TGTGCCAGCAGCCAAGATATAGCAGGGGCCTCACCCCTCCACTTT CASSQDIAGASPLHF
TRBJ2-7 - TRBV7-2 TRBD1 TGTGCCAGCAGACAGGGACAGGGGGCGTACAATGAGCAGTACTTC CASRQGQGAYNEQYF
TRBJ1-1 - TRBV7-2 - TGTGCCAGCAGCTTCCGTGACAGGCGATCTGAAGCTTTCTTT CASSFRDRRSEAFF
TRBJ2-7 - TRBV29-1 - TGCAGCGTTGAGGGGGTAGCGAACACCGGGGAGCTGGCCTACGAGCAGTACTTC CSVEGVANTGELAYEQYF
TRBJ2-7 once TRBV29-1 - TGCAGCTCGACCAGGGAGGTCTCCTACGAGCAGTACTTC CSSTREVSYEQYF
TRBJ1-2 many TRBV7-9 - TGTGCCAGCAGCCCGAGGCAATTAGGGAACTATGGCTACACCTTC CASSPRQLGNYGYTF
TRBJ1-5 - TRBV7-9 - TGTGCCAGCGGAGACAAGGGGCAGCCCCAGCATTTT CASGDKGQPQHF
TRBJ2-2 - TRBV10-2 - TGCGCCAGCAGTGGCACCGGGGAGCCGTTTTTT CASSGTGEPFF
TRBJ2-2 - TRBV11-2 - TGTGCCAGCAGTTTATTAGGGGTGCACGGGGAGCTGTTTTTT CASSLLGVHGELFF
TRBJ2-5 many TRBV2 - TGTGTCCTCGCGGCAGGCCCCCAAGAGACCCAGTACTTC CVLAAGPQETQYF
TRBJ1-2 - TRBV24-1 - TGTGCCACCAGTGATTCCCGTGGCTACACCTTC CATSDSRGYTF
TRBJ2-1 - TRBV29-1 - TGCAGCGTTGCGGGGTTGCGAGGGGGGTCCTACAATGAGCAGTTCTTC CSVAGLRGGSYNEQFF
TRBJ2-7 - TRBV10-3 TRBD2 TGTGCCAGCAGTTTACCCAACGGCAGGGGGACTAGCGGGGACTACGAGCAGTACTTC CASSLPNGRGTSGDYEQYF
TRBJ2-7 few TRBV11-2 - TGTGCCAGCAGCTTAGTGCGGCACCCCTACGAGCAGTACTTC CASSLVRHPYEQYF
TRBJ2-5 many TRBV7-9 TRBD2 TGTGCCAGCAGCCCGACTAGCGGCACGGAGACCCAGTACTTC CASSPTSGTETQYF
TRBJ1-6 - TRBV30 - TGTGCCTGGAGTGTAAGAGGCTACTCCCACTTT CAWSVRGYSHF
TRBJ1-4 - TRBV7-6 TRBD1 TGTGCCAGCAGCTTATTGGGACAGACTCATGAAAAACTGTTTTTT CASSLLGQTHEKLFF
TRBJ2-7 - TRBV7-2 TRBD1 TGTGCCAGCAGCCAAGTAACCGGACAGGGCTCCTACGAGCAGTACTTC CASSQVTGQGSYEQYF
TRBJ2-2 - TRBV7-9 - TGTGCCAGCAGCGGAGTCTCAGCGGGGGAGCTGTTTTTT CASSGVSAGELFF
TRBJ2-7 - TRBV20-1 TRBD1 TGCAGTGCTGGAGGGACAGGGGAGGACGAGCAGTACTTC CSAGGTGEDEQYF
TRBJ2-7 - TRBV10-3 - TGTGCCAGCAGCCGGCCGACAGTTACCTACGAGCAGTACTTC CASSRPTVTYEQYF
TRBJ1-4 - TRBV5-6 TRBD1 TGTGCCAGCAGCCAAAAGACAGGGGGAAAACTGTTTTTT CASSQKTGGKLFF
TRBJ1-5 - TRBV24-1 - TGTGACACCAGTAATCAGCCCCAGCATTTT CDTSNQPQHF
TRBJ2-7 few TRBV20-1 - TGCAGTGCTAGGCTTCCCCAAGCTAGGGAGCAGTACTTC CSARLPQAREQYF
TRBJ1-4 - TRBV9 - TGTGCCAGCAGCGTAGGGGCTGAAAAACTGTTTTTT CASSVGAEKLFF
TRBJ1-2 - TRBV13 TRBD1 TGTGCCAGCAGCCCTCCGGGACAGGGGGTACGGGGCTACACCTTC CASSPPGQGVRGYTF
TRBJ2-5 - TRBV24-1 TRBD1 TGTGCCAGCACTGCCGGGACAGGGGGAACAGAGACCCAGTACTTC CASTAGTGGTETQYF
TRBJ1-1 few TRBV7-9 - TGTGCCAGCAGCCCCGCGGAGGGGGGGCTGAACACTGAAGCTTTCTTT CASSPAEGGLNTEAFF
TRBJ1-2 many TRBV2 - TGTGCCAGCACCGTGGACATGAGCTATGGCTACACCTTC CASTVDMSYGYTF
TRBJ1-2 many TRBV29-1 - TGCAGCGTTAAATGGGAATACAGCTATGGCTACACCTTC CSVKWEYSYGYTF
TRBJ2-5 many TRBV7-3 - TGTGCCAGCAGCTTAGGGGCGAGGGGAGAGACCCAGTACTTC CASSLGARGETQYF
TRBJ1-2 - TRBV11-1 - TGTACCAGCAGCTTCGATAACTATGGCTACACCTTC CTSSFDNYGYTF
TRBJ1-2 few TRBV19 - TGTGCCAGTAGTAAAAACGACGACTATGGCTACACCTTC CASSKNDDYGYTF
TRBJ1-5 - TRBV20-1 - TGCAGTGCTCTAGGCGGGACGGATCAAAAAGAGACCCAGCATTTT CSALGGTDQKETQHF
TRBJ1-1 few TRBV13 - TGTGCCAGCAGCCCCGGGGAGGGTTCGATTACTGAAGCTTTCTTT CASSPGEGSITEAFF
TRBJ2-5 - TRBV2 TRBD2 TGTGCCAGCAGTTTTCTCCTGGGTCTAGCGGGACTTGGGGAGACCCAGTACTTC CASSFLLGLAGLGETQYF
TRBJ2-2 - TRBV5-4 - TGTGCCAGCAGCTTGCATCGAAGCGGGGAGCTGTTTTTT CASSLHRSGELFF
TRBJ2-2 - TRBV25-1 TRBD1 TGTGCCAGCAGTTTCTGGGACAGGGTCACCGGGGAGCTGTTTTTT CASSFWDRVTGELFF
TRBJ1-5 many TRBV2 - TGTGCCAGCAGTGAAGACGGGATTAGCAATCAGCCCCAGCATTTT CASSEDGISNQPQHF
TRBJ2-5 - TRBV7-2 TRBD1 TGTGCCAGCAGTCCGGGACAGGGGGCCGAAGAGACCCAGTACTTC CASSPGQGAEETQYF
TRBJ1-3 - TRBV10-3 - TGTGCCAGCAGTCCTCAGGGGCACACTGCAAACACCATATATTTT CASSPQGHTANTIYF
TRBJ2-2 few TRBV20-1 TRBD1 TGCAGTGCCAGTAGACAGGGGGCGGACACCGGGGAGCTGTTTTTT CSASRQGADTGELFF
TRBJ1-1 few TRBV20-1 - TGCAATGCTCTAAGAGTCGGGGGCGGGTGGACTGAAGCTTTCTTT CNALRVGGGWTEAFF
TRBJ1-4 few TRBV4-3 - TGCGCCAGCAGCCAAGATACGGGAGCCACAACTAATGAAAAACTGTTTTTT CASSQDTGATTNEKLFF
TRBJ2-7 - TRBV7-9 TRBD2 TGTGCCAGCAGCTCGGCGACTAGCGGGAAAGAGCAGTACTTC CASSSATSGKEQYF
TRBJ2-7 few TRBV9 TRBD1 TGTGCCAGCAGCTCTAGGACAGGGGGCATCTACGAGCAGTACTTC CASSSRTGGIYEQYF